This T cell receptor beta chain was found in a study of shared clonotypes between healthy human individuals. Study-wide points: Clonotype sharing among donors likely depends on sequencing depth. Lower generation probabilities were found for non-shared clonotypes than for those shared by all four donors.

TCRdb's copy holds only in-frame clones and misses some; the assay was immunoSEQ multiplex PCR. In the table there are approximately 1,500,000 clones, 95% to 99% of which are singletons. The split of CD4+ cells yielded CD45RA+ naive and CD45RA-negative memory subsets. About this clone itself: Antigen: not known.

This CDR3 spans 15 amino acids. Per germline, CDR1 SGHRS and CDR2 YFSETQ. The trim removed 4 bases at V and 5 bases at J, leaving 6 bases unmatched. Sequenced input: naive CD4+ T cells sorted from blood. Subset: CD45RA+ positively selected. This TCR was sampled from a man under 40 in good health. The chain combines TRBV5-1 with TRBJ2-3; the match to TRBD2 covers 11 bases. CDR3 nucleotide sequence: TGCGCCAGCAGCCAAAAACTAGCGGGAGAAGATACGCAGTATTTT. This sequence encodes CASSQKLAGEDTQYF.